A single sample is the source of the 3 T cell receptor beta chains below, sequenced in a study of blood T cell repertoires in COVID-19. Generated by immunoSEQ multiplex PCR, the TCRdb table keeps only in-frame clones and is missing some. Of around 26,000 clones detected, 82% appear once; the ten largest clones hold roughly a third. Sequencing was done on a sample of peripheral blood. Receptors originate from a human donor in a cohort sampled during active COVID-19.

The gene calls are TRBV11-2 and TRBJ2-1; 13 bases line up with TRBD2. V shed 5 bases, J shed 8 bases, and the junction held 9 bases outside the gene matches. CDR1 is SGHAT, CDR2 FQNNGV, per germline. The CDR3 extends over 16 amino acids. The CDR3 sequence: CASSARTSGGGYEQFF. In DNA, the CDR3 is TGTGCCAGCAGCGCGCGGACTAGCGGGGGCGGCTATGAGCAGTTCTTC.

The CDR3 DNA sequence: TGTGCCAGCAGTCAATTAGATGAAAAACTGTTTTTT. Residues: CASSQLDEKLFF. This chain joins TRBV14 and TRBJ1-4, with no clear D. The V end lost 6 bases, the J end lost 6 bases, and 8 bases lay between the germline ends. Germline V lookup: CDR1 SGHDN, CDR2 FVKESK. This CDR3 comprises 12 residues.

This sequence joins TRBV19 and TRBJ1-2; a weak D match, TRBD1 (5 bases). CDR1 is LNHDA and CDR2 is SQIVND in the germline V gene (reference sequence). V shed 3 bases and J shed 8 bases, with 13 bases lying between them. The CDR3 has 13 amino acids. The CDR3 DNA reads TGTGCCAGTAGTATCGGAGGCCGGGGGGGCTACACCTTC. This gives the protein CASSIGGRGGYTF.